Listed below are T cell receptor beta chains from one sample, sequenced in a study of cytomegalovirus exposure and HLA in healthy donors. Method: immunoSEQ multiplex PCR; TCRdb's copy keeps in-frame clones and lacks some. The sample's table shows 180,000 or so clones. The sample consisted of PBMCs. The source is a woman between 18 and 29 years old in good health and CMV-seropositive. Each CDR3 is given with its conserved first and last residue. A D gene is named only where the DNA matches it firmly.

j_gene: TRBJ1-1; v_gene: TRBV11-3; d_gene: TRBD1; CDR3aa: CASSLGDRVSEAFF; CDR3nt: TGTGCCAGCAGCTTAGGGGACAGGGTGTCTGAAGCTTTCTTT
j_gene: TRBJ1-4; v_gene: TRBV14; d_gene: .; CDR3aa: CASTAGLRNEKLFF; CDR3nt: TGTGCCAGCACCGCAGGACTTCGTAATGAAAAACTGTTTTTT
j_gene: TRBJ2-3; v_gene: TRBV7-2; d_gene: TRBD2; CDR3aa: CASSLTSSGGAHTQYF; CDR3nt: TGTGCCAGCAGCTTGACGAGTAGCGGGGGGGCACATACGCAGTATTTT
j_gene: TRBJ1-5; v_gene: TRBV30; d_gene: TRBD1; CDR3aa: CACDSGGQGSEPQHF; CDR3nt: TGTGCCTGTGATTCCGGAGGACAGGGGTCGGAGCCCCAGCATTTT
j_gene: TRBJ1-4; v_gene: TRBV25-1; d_gene: TRBD1; CDR3aa: CASSESLGGSEKLFF; CDR3nt: TGTGCCAGCAGTGAATCGCTAGGGGGCTCCGAAAAACTGTTTTTT
j_gene: TRBJ2-2; v_gene: TRBV5-6; d_gene: TRBD2; CDR3aa: CASSLDLAVAGELFF; CDR3nt: TGTGCCAGCAGCTTGGACCTAGCGGTCGCCGGGGAGCTGTTTTTT
j_gene: TRBJ2-2; v_gene: TRBV5-1; d_gene: TRBD2; CDR3aa: CASSLDSGRAGELFF; CDR3nt: TGCGCCAGCAGCTTAGACAGCGGGAGGGCCGGGGAGCTGTTTTTT
j_gene: TRBJ2-7; v_gene: TRBV7-2; d_gene: TRBD2; CDR3aa: CASSLERLAGVYEQYF; CDR3nt: TGTGCCAGCAGCTTAGAACGACTAGCGGGAGTATACGAGCAGTACTTC
j_gene: TRBJ2-1; v_gene: TRBV2; d_gene: TRBD1; CDR3aa: CASKVLSGGLNEQFF; CDR3nt: TGTGCCAGCAAAGTCTTGTCAGGGGGCCTCAATGAGCAGTTCTTC
j_gene: TRBJ2-3; v_gene: TRBV4-1; d_gene: .; CDR3aa: CASSQVGGFLLTDTQYF; CDR3nt: TGCGCCAGCAGCCAAGTAGGAGGGTTTCTACTCACAGATACGCAGTATTTT
j_gene: TRBJ1-2; v_gene: TRBV27; d_gene: TRBD1; CDR3aa: CASRDTGGSFGYTF; CDR3nt: TGTGCCAGCAGAGATACAGGGGGTTCTTTTGGCTACACCTTC
j_gene: TRBJ1-2; v_gene: TRBV4-3; d_gene: .; CDR3aa: CASSQGLDRYYGYTF; CDR3nt: TGCGCCAGCAGCCAAGGGTTAGACAGGTACTATGGCTACACCTTC
j_gene: TRBJ1-5; v_gene: TRBV2; d_gene: TRBD1; CDR3aa: CASSSGQVLNQPQHF; CDR3nt: TGTGCCAGCAGTTCCGGACAGGTCCTCAATCAGCCCCAGCATTTT
j_gene: TRBJ1-2; v_gene: TRBV7-2; d_gene: TRBD1; CDR3aa: CASSLMGQFYGYTF; CDR3nt: TGTGCCAGCAGCTTAATGGGACAGTTCTATGGCTACACCTTC
j_gene: TRBJ2-3; v_gene: TRBV9; d_gene: TRBD2; CDR3aa: CASSVDGLAGGITDTQYF; CDR3nt: TGTGCCAGCAGCGTAGACGGGCTAGCGGGAGGGATCACAGATACGCAGTATTTT
j_gene: TRBJ1-5; v_gene: TRBV18; d_gene: .; CDR3aa: CASSMEANQPQHF; CDR3nt: TGTGCCAGCTCAATGGAGGCCAATCAGCCCCAGCATTTT
j_gene: TRBJ1-1; v_gene: TRBV5-1; d_gene: TRBD1; CDR3aa: CASSLKGAETEAFF; CDR3nt: TGCGCCAGCAGCTTGAAGGGGGCAGAGACTGAAGCTTTCTTT
j_gene: TRBJ2-5; v_gene: TRBV7-3; d_gene: TRBD2; CDR3aa: CASSLAGEGQETQYF; CDR3nt: TGTGCCAGCAGCTTAGCGGGGGAGGGACAAGAGACCCAGTACTTC
j_gene: TRBJ1-6; v_gene: TRBV6-6; d_gene: .; CDR3aa: CASSAGRAGSPLHF; CDR3nt: TGTGCCAGCAGCGCGGGACGCGCGGGCTCACCCCTCCACTTT
j_gene: TRBJ1-1; v_gene: TRBV9; d_gene: .; CDR3aa: CASSVDSNTEAFF; CDR3nt: TGTGCCAGCAGCGTAGACAGTAACACTGAAGCTTTCTTT
j_gene: TRBJ2-1; v_gene: TRBV9; d_gene: TRBD2; CDR3aa: CASSGRGKRGNEQFF; CDR3nt: TGTGCCAGCAGCGGTCGAGGGAAGCGGGGCAATGAGCAGTTCTTC
j_gene: TRBJ2-3; v_gene: TRBV6-4; d_gene: TRBD2; CDR3aa: CASSDFLTSMTDTQYF; CDR3nt: TGTGCCAGCAGTGACTTTTTGACTAGCATGACAGATACGCAGTATTTT
j_gene: TRBJ2-3; v_gene: TRBV5-4; d_gene: .; CDR3aa: CASSLDGSTDTQYF; CDR3nt: TGTGCCAGCAGCTTGGACGGGAGCACAGATACGCAGTATTTT
j_gene: TRBJ2-2; v_gene: TRBV5-1; d_gene: TRBD1; CDR3aa: CASSTLRRGQGWSGELFF; CDR3nt: TGCGCCAGCAGCACATTAAGAAGGGGACAGGGATGGTCCGGGGAGCTGTTTTTT
j_gene: TRBJ1-1; v_gene: TRBV2; d_gene: .; CDR3aa: CASSEQGWNTEAFF; CDR3nt: TGTGCCAGCAGTGAACAGGGATGGAACACTGAAGCTTTCTTT